This T cell receptor (beta chain) was observed in a study of neurological immune-mediated disorders. The V gene's germline CDR1 is MNHEY and CDR2 SMNVEV (reference sequence). The CDR3 length is 16 residues. V lost 4 bases to trimming and J lost 2 bases, with 15 bases between them. From the 5' RACE reads, TCRdb called clonotypes with MiXCR, one entry per CDR3 protein. The sample holds some 76,000 distinct CDR3 sequences; approximately 3.3% are singletons and the top ten take more than 4.5%. This clonotype was observed many times. The receptor was derived from a woman between 45 and 65 years old with multiple sclerosis. The chain combines TRBV27 with TRBJ2-1; perhaps TRBD1 as D (6 bases). What was sequenced was PBMCs. The CDR3 coding sequence is TGTGCCAGCAGTTCACAGGGTGCGGTGGCCTACAATGAGCAGTTCTTC. Amino acids: CASSSQGAVAYNEQFF.